This record covers a single TCR beta chain. Its target is unknown. This CDR3 has 16 residues. CDR1 and CDR2 from the germline V gene are LNHNV and YYDKDF (reference sequence). Trimming removed 0 bases at V and 4 bases at J, with 12 bases between. This record comes from a study of blood T cells in healthy people across ages. Broader study findings: Diversity was higher, and naive CD4+ cells more numerous, in long-lived donors than in aged donors.

Primed by a sample-barcoded 5' primer and a J-beta primer mix, a second PCR proceeded for roughly 7 to 12 cycles. TCRdb called the 5' RACE reads again in MiXCR, with one record for every CDR3 protein. Here the sample spans fewer than 800,000 distinct CDR3 sequences, about 25% being singletons. This sample also belongs to another study, concerning T cells of mothers and their children.

The J gene is TRBJ2-2, the V gene TRBV15, with D perhaps assigned TRBD1 or TRBD2 (6 bases each). The sample comprised blood. This TCR derives from a boy aged 10-17 years in good health. CDR3 sequence reads: CATSRDGGLITGELFF. Here the CDR3 DNA reads TGTGCCACCAGCAGAGATGGGGGGCTTATCACCGGGGAGCTGTTTTTT.